Below, 26 T cell receptor beta chains from the same sample are listed, as sequenced in a study of shared clonotypes between healthy human individuals. Sequencing was performed with immunoSEQ multiplex PCR; in TCRdb, only in-frame clones are kept and a portion is missing. The sample shows fewer than 3 million clones, just under 95% of them seen only once. The sample taken for sequencing was naive CD4+ T cells from PBMCs. Stated subset: CD45RA+ positively selected. Every receptor here comes from a man younger than 35 in good health. Some clones in this sample may be carry-over from other donors' samples.

In this sample, this clone turned up once. Other DNA variants within this sample encode the same CDR3. The chain recombines TRBV5-1 with TRBJ2-2; D is unresolved. The V and J ends lost 5 bases and 1 base respectively, with 9 bases between them. Germline values: CDR1 SGHRS, CDR2 YFSETQ. CDR3 size: 14 residues. CDR3 nucleotides: TGCGCCAGCAGGCGGACGGTGAACACCGGGGAGCTGTTTTTT. Translating it yields CASRRTVNTGELFF.

The gene calls are TRBV2 and TRBJ2-1; 11 bases agree with TRBD2. The CDR3 loop spans 15 amino acids. The V gene end was trimmed by 4 bases and the J gene end by 7 bases; junction bases not matched to a gene: 6. Germline-derived CDR1 and CDR2 are SNHLY and FYNNEI. Here the CDR3 reads CASSGLAGSLNEQFF. CDR3 sequence (DNA): TGTGCCAGCAGTGGACTAGCGGGATCTTTAAATGAGCAGTTCTTC.

Here the CDR3 reads CASVGTGNTEAFF. CDR3 DNA: TGTGCCAGCGTGGGGACAGGGAACACTGAAGCTTTCTTT. This chain uses TRBV28 with TRBJ1-1; 8 bases agree with TRBD1. Germline lookup yields CDR1 MDHEN and CDR2 SYDVKM. This CDR3 has 13 residues. V trimming: 8 bases; J trimming: 1 base; junction bases outside the gene matches: 3.

The chain carries TRBV19 and TRBJ2-5, with D tentatively TRBD1 (5 bases). CDR1 and CDR2 from the germline V gene are LNHDA and SQIVND (reference sequence). Trimming removed 5 bases from V and 5 bases from J, with 15 bases in between. This CDR3 spans 14 amino acids. DNA of the CDR3: TGTGCCAGTAGTCAAAGTCAGGGCAGGGAGACCCAGTACTTC. This translates into CASSQSQGRETQYF.

This chain uses TRBV19 with TRBJ1-2, with D hard to call. Germline V gene sequence: CDR1 LNHDA, CDR2 SQIVND (reference sequence). The CDR3 totals 14 residues. Trimming took 6 bases from V and 3 from J, leaving 14 bases between them. The DNA of the CDR3 is TGTGCCAGTAGCCCAGGCGGTCTTGACTATGGCTACACCTTC. Translating it yields CASSPGGLDYGYTF.

The V call is TRBV10-2, the J call TRBJ1-5, with D unresolved. Germline V gene data show CDR1 as WSHSY and CDR2 as SAAADI. CDR3 length: 13 residues. With 3 bases removed from V and 7 bases from J, the gap between germline ends came to 10 bases. In DNA, the CDR3 is TGCGCCAGCAGTGACAGAGTAGGACAGCCCCAGCATTTT. Amino acid sequence: CASSDRVGQPQHF.

On this clone: Other DNA variants within this sample encode the same CDR3. V is TRBV15 and J is TRBJ1-2; TRBD1 aligns across 8 bases. J lost 4 bases, V lost 5 bases, and 6 bases had no gene match. The CDR3 spans 14 residues. Germline V gives CDR1 LNHNV, CDR2 YYDKDF (reference sequence). The CDR3 reads CATSRGQGGYGYTF. As DNA, the CDR3 is TGTGCCACCAGCCGCGGACAGGGAGGCTATGGCTACACCTTC.

The V call is TRBV7-9, the J call TRBJ1-1, with a tentative D call TRBD1 (6 bases). The CDR3 runs 15 residues. Germline loops: CDR1 SEHNR, CDR2 FQNEAQ (reference sequence). The ends were cut back, 9 bases at V and 2 bases at J, with 19 bases in the middle. CDR3 DNA: TGTGCCAGTCAACAGGGCTCACCACCTAACACTGAAGCTTTCTTT. Amino acid sequence: CASQQGSPPNTEAFF.

This rearrangement joins TRBV4-3 to TRBJ2-3, with unresolved D. Germline CDR1 and CDR2: LGHNA and YSLEER. The V and J ends lost 1 base and 0 bases respectively, with 5 bases between them. CDR3 length equals 14 residues. CDR3 loop: CASSQGQSTDTQYF. The CDR3 coding sequence is TGCGCCAGCAGCCAAGGGCAGAGCACAGATACGCAGTATTTT.

The chain links TRBV15 to TRBJ2-5; 7 positions match TRBD2. Trimming at V came to 1 base and at J to 5 bases, leaving 7 bases not matched to a gene. Looked up from germline, CDR1 is LNHNV and CDR2 is YYDKDF (reference sequence). The CDR3 is 15 amino acids. DNA of the CDR3: TGTGCCACCAGCAGAGTGCGGGGGAAGGGGGAGACCCAGTACTTC. This translates into CATSRVRGKGETQYF.

The CDR3 spells CATSRDRGAGQGSNTGELFF. The DNA of the CDR3 is TGTGCCACCAGCAGAGATAGGGGTGCGGGACAGGGGTCCAACACCGGGGAGCTGTTTTTT. This rearrangement joins TRBV15 to TRBJ2-2, with TRBD1 matching 10 bases. The CDR3 covers 20 residues. Germline lookup yields CDR1 LNHNV and CDR2 YYDKDF (reference sequence). Trimming took 0 bases from V and 2 from J; bases not matched to a gene: 12.

The V and J genes are TRBV9 and TRBJ1-1; D not resolved. Germline V gene lookup returns CDR1 SGDLS and CDR2 YYNGEE. This CDR3 has 13 residues. The ends were cut back, 2 bases at V and 2 bases at J, with 7 bases in the middle. CDR3 protein: CASSVRSNTEAFF. The CDR3 DNA reads TGTGCCAGCAGCGTCAGGAGCAACACTGAAGCTTTCTTT.

The chain is built from TRBV5-1 and TRBJ2-5; D is unclear. Trimming removed 0 bases from V and 5 bases from J, with 17 bases in between. The CDR3 is 16 amino acids. Germline CDR1 reads SGHRS; CDR2 reads YFSETQ. The CDR3 spells CASSLEPSGLDETQYF. As DNA, the CDR3 is TGCGCCAGCAGCTTGGAACCATCTGGGCTAGACGAGACCCAGTACTTC.

This clone came up a few times. This chain uses TRBV27 with TRBJ1-2; D may be TRBD1 (5 bases). The CDR3 covers 12 residues. Trimming pared 4 bases from V and 4 bases from J, leaving 7 bases between. Germline CDR1 and CDR2: MNHEY and SMNVEV (reference sequence). The CDR3 DNA reads as TGTGCCAGCAGTTCAGGGCGCTATGGCTACACCTTC. Protein sequence: CASSSGRYGYTF.

The chain has TRBV6-6 and TRBJ1-3; the D gene is possibly TRBD1 (6 bases). Trimming stripped 5 bases from V and 4 bases from J, with 15 bases between. The CDR3 is 15 residues long. CDR1 is MNHNY, CDR2 SVGAGI, per germline (reference sequence). The CDR3 DNA is TGTGCCAGCAGTCTACAGGGTGTGCGCGGAAACACCATATATTTT. This translates into CASSLQGVRGNTIYF.

This clone appeared once. The chain couples TRBV11-2 to TRBJ2-1; 8 bases are a match to TRBD2. The V segment lost 5 bases and the J segment 0 bases; nucleotides outside the gene matches: 9. This CDR3 region has 17 residues. The germline CDR1 and CDR2 sequences are SGHAT and FQNNGV. The CDR3 spells CASSTSTSGGSYNEQFF. The DNA for the CDR3 is TGTGCCAGCAGCACTTCCACTAGCGGAGGCTCCTACAATGAGCAGTTCTTC. Full variable domain (outside the CDR3, taken from reference TRBV11-2 and TRBJ2-1): EAGVAQSPRYKIIEKRQSVAFWCNPISGHATLYWYQQILGQGPKLLIQFQNNGVVDDSQLPKDRFSAERLKGVDSTLKIQPAKLEDSAVYLCASSTSTSGGSYNEQFFGPGTRLTVL.

A remark on this clone: Other nucleotide sequences in the sample specify the same CDR3. V gene TRBV5-1 combines with J gene TRBJ2-5, with 7 bases lining up with TRBD1. The CDR3 runs 13 residues. V lost 4 bases and J lost 3; bases outside the gene matches: 3. Germline loops: CDR1 SGHRS, CDR2 YFSETQ. The CDR3 here is CASSLTGEETQYF. As DNA, the CDR3 is TGCGCCAGCAGCCTCACAGGGGAAGAGACCCAGTACTTC.

The gene calls are TRBV7-2 and TRBJ2-7, with unresolved D. The CDR3 loop spans 15 amino acids. Germline values: CDR1 SGHTA, CDR2 FQGNSA. The V end was cut by 5 bases, the J end by 0 bases, with 14 bases between. CDR3 DNA sequence: TGTGCCAGCAGCACGAGAACGGCGGCCTCCTACGAGCAGTACTTC. Amino acids: CASSTRTAASYEQYF.

The chain recombines TRBV14 with TRBJ1-2; 7 nucleotides align to TRBD1. The CDR3 contains 15 residues. CDR1 SGHDN and CDR2 FVKESK come from the germline V gene. The J segment lost 4 bases and the V segment lost 4 bases, leaving 9 bases of the junction unmatched. The CDR3 DNA reads TGTGCCAGCAGCCCCCAGACAGGGCTCCTCTATGGCTACACCTTC. The encoded protein is CASSPQTGLLYGYTF.

The chain uses TRBV28 and TRBJ2-3; 8 bases are a match to TRBD2. Germline lookup yields CDR1 MDHEN and CDR2 SYDVKM. J was trimmed by 1 base and V by 9 bases; bases with no gene match: 6. The CDR3 runs 14 residues. CDR3 residues: CASRGGRGTDTQYF. DNA for the CDR3: TGTGCCAGTCGGGGGGGAAGGGGCACAGATACGCAGTATTTT.

This chain links TRBV4-3 with TRBJ1-1; no clear D. The V gene lost 0 bases and the J gene lost 4 bases, with 12 bases spanning the gap. The CDR3 sequence is 15 residues long. CDR1 LGHNA and CDR2 YSLEER come from the germline V gene. The CDR3 reads CASSQEDGVGTEAFF. CDR3 sequence (DNA): TGCGCCAGCAGCCAAGAGGACGGGGTGGGCACTGAAGCTTTCTTT.

The chain couples TRBV7-9 to TRBJ1-2; D is possibly TRBD1 (6 bases). This CDR3 is 15 amino acids long. V lost 1 base, J lost 2 bases, and 11 bases lay in between. CDR1 SEHNR and CDR2 FQNEAQ come from the germline V gene (reference sequence). Written as DNA, the CDR3 is TGTGCCAGCAGCTTAGACCCGGGGGCGAACTATGGCTACACCTTC. This gives the protein CASSLDPGANYGYTF.

As to this clone: Within the sample, other DNA sequences also encode this same CDR3. This chain links TRBV27 with TRBJ2-7; 9 bases fit TRBD1. This CDR3 contains 13 residues. Per the germline V gene, CDR1 is MNHEY and CDR2 is SMNVEV (reference sequence). The V gene end was trimmed by 5 bases and the J gene end by 2 bases; junction bases not matched to a gene: 1. CDR3 loop: CASSRDRAYEQYF. The CDR3 coding sequence is TGTGCCAGCAGTCGGGACAGGGCCTACGAGCAGTACTTC.

The rearrangement uses TRBV19 and TRBJ2-7; D is possibly TRBD1 (6 bases). Germline V lookup: CDR1 LNHDA, CDR2 SQIVND (reference sequence). This CDR3 has 14 residues. Trimming pared 7 bases from V and 2 bases from J, leaving 15 bases between. The CDR3: CASKRGTNTYEQYF. CDR3 coding DNA: TGTGCCAGTAAGAGGGGGACCAATACCTACGAGCAGTACTTC.

The chain carries TRBV5-1 and TRBJ2-1; D is unclear. Germline lookup yields CDR1 SGHRS and CDR2 YFSETQ. CDR3 length equals 13 residues. Trimming pared 0 bases from V and 7 bases from J, leaving 8 bases between. CDR3 sequence (DNA): TGCGCCAGCAGCTTGGAGCCTAGTAATGAGCAGTTCTTC. Translating it yields CASSLEPSNEQFF.

The rearrangement links TRBV4-2 to TRBJ2-1; 9 bases line up with TRBD2. Germline V gene sequence: CDR1 LGHNA, CDR2 YNFKEQ. V shed 1 base, J shed 0 bases, and the junction held 13 bases outside the gene matches. The CDR3 covers 20 residues. The CDR3 reads CASSQGSLAGYLYSYNEQFF. CDR3 DNA: TGTGCCAGCAGCCAAGGTTCTCTAGCGGGGTACCTTTACTCCTACAATGAGCAGTTCTTC.